The 5 T cell receptor beta chains reported below all come from one sample, sequenced in a study of Graves' ophthalmopathy and Graves' hyperthyroidism. Scientists amplified the TCR beta CDR3 regions from RNA transcripts. In the first round, RT-PCR was carried out with HTBI primers, and a multiplex PCR formed the second round. TCRdb fed the multiplex PCR reads into MiXCR, producing one record per CDR3 protein. The sample contains about 700,000 distinct CDR3 sequences, 35% to 45% of which appear only once. Source material: peripheral blood. The receptors were sampled from an adult man with Graves' ophthalmopathy.

This clonotype was seen repeatedly, ten times or more. The rearrangement joins TRBV11-1 to TRBJ2-1; a possible D gene is TRBD2 (6 bases). This CDR3 spans 15 amino acids. CDR1 is SGHAT, CDR2 FQDESV, per germline (reference sequence). The germline V and J ends were trimmed by 5 bases and 0 bases, with 11 bases remaining between them. The CDR3 DNA follows: TGTGCCAGCAGCCTTAGCGGTAGCTCCTACAATGAGCAGTTCTTC. Translated: CASSLSGSSYNEQFF.

This clonotype came up many times. The V gene is TRBV19, the J gene TRBJ1-2; no definite D call. CDR1 LNHDA and CDR2 SQIVND come from the germline V gene (reference sequence). The CDR3 runs to 13 residues. Trimming removed 9 bases from V and 3 bases from J, with 14 bases in between. The CDR3 nucleotides read TGTGCCAGCTGGGTTGGGCAGCACTATGGCTACACCTTC. This codes for CASWVGQHYGYTF.

The chain is built from TRBV7-2 and TRBJ1-6, with 8 nucleotides matching TRBD1. With 2 bases clipped from V and 7 bases from J, the junction kept 4 bases outside the gene matches. Germline CDR1 is SGHTA and CDR2 is FQGNSA. The length of the CDR3 is 15 residues. The CDR3 region is CASSLSQGANSPLHF. CDR3 bases: TGTGCCAGCAGCTTATCCCAGGGGGCGAATTCACCCCTCCACTTT.

This clonotype was found once. This chain joins TRBV30 and TRBJ1-3, with D hard to call. The CDR3 is 11 residues long. V dropped 1 base and J dropped 9 bases, with 7 bases sitting between them. Germline V gene sequence: CDR1 GTSNPN, CDR2 SVGIG (reference sequence). Written as DNA, the CDR3 is TGTGCCTGGAGTGGCCCGGCCACCATATATTTT. Its protein product is CAWSGPATIYF.

This clonotype was picked up many times. The chain uses TRBV7-2 and TRBJ2-6; TRBD2 agrees at 7 bases. Germline V gene data show CDR1 as SGHTA and CDR2 as FQGNSA. The V segment lost 0 bases and the J segment 0 bases; nucleotides outside the gene matches: 2. This CDR3 region has 17 residues. The DNA of the CDR3 is TGTGCCAGCAGCTTAGCGAGCGGGAACTCTGGGGCCAACGTCCTGACTTTC. Protein sequence: CASSLASGNSGANVLTF.